This T cell receptor (beta chain) originates from a study of blood T cell repertoires in COVID-19. Study as a whole: Material from acute and convalescent COVID-19 was sourced from the United States, Italy and Spain. PBMCs, B-cell-depleted T cells, or T cells provided the cDNA or gDNA that made up the material.

Trimming shortened V by 4 bases and J by 7 bases, and 5 bases separated the two germline ends. The CDR3 runs to 11 residues. CDR1 WSHSY and CDR2 SAAADI come from the germline V gene. As originally analysed: Scientists estimated how many nucleated cells there were by amplifying reference gene primers. Produced via immunoSEQ multiplex PCR; TCRdb's table is partial and in-frame only. V and J calls plus clone size are reproduced from that table; the DNA served to infer D and trimming. In the table there are about 99,000 clones, about four fifths of which are singletons. This receptor was obtained from a woman older than 75 with active or convalescent COVID-19. The chain has TRBV10-2 and TRBJ2-1; D uncertain. The specimen sequenced was peripheral blood. The CDR3 sequence: CASSAANEQFF. DNA of the CDR3: TGCGCCAGCAGTGCAGCGAATGAGCAGTTCTTC.